This T cell receptor beta chain appears in the sequencing data of a study of shared clonotypes between healthy human individuals. Study-wide results and limits: Relative to their counterparts shared across all four donors, non-shared clonotypes exhibited diminished generation probabilities. Rarefaction curves obtained for sorted subsets showed sequencing incomplete despite large depth.

A remark on this clone: The antigen is unknown.

The CDR3 runs to 15 residues. From germline, CDR1 is MGHRA and CDR2 YSYEKL. With 6 bases removed from V and 1 base from J, the gap between germline ends came to 14 bases. Measured with immunoSEQ multiplex PCR; TCRdb has only the in-frame clones, and not every one. Of around 2,000,000 clones listed, about 95% are singletons. Positive CCR7 selection of CD45RO-negative cells yielded the naive CD8 cells, and terminally differentiated effector memory CD45RA+ cells were excluded. The rearrangement uses TRBV4-1 and TRBJ2-3; tentative D call: TRBD2 (6 bases). The sequence came from a man aged 18 to 35 in good health. Sequences were obtained from naive CD8+ T cells sorted from blood. The CDR3 DNA is TGCGCCAGCAGAAAAGCCCCTAGCGGCACAGATACGCAGTATTTT. As protein: CASRKAPSGTDTQYF.